This T cell receptor beta chain is drawn from a study of blood T cell repertoires in COVID-19. Study as a whole: PBMCs, B-cell-depleted T cells, or T cells provided the cDNA or gDNA that made up the material.

In the source study's methods: The authors estimated nucleated cell counts from reference gene primer amplification. Data came from immunoSEQ multiplex PCR; TCRdb stores just in-frame clones and leaves some out. D and trimming were read from the DNA, whereas the V and J calls and clone size are those reported in that table. The sample yields under 150,000 clones, about 85% seen once. This CDR3 contains 15 residues. V gave up 6 bases and J gave up 1 base, with 13 bases separating them. Germline V gene data show CDR1 as SGDLS and CDR2 as YYNGEE. This TCR was recovered from a human donor in a cohort sampled during active COVID-19. The specimen sequenced was peripheral blood. V and J are TRBV9 and TRBJ2-2, with D maybe TRBD1 (5 bases). The CDR3 DNA is TGTGCCAGCACTAGTACAGGCCAGAACACCGGGGAGCTGTTTTTT. Protein sequence: CASTSTGQNTGELFF. The variable domain in full, completed from reference TRBV9 and TRBJ2-2, reads DSGVTQTPKHLITATGQRVTLRCSPRSGDLSVYWYQQSLDQGLQFLIQYYNGEERAKGNILERFSAQQFPDLHSELNLSSLELGDSALYFCASTSTGQNTGELFFGEGSRLTVL.